This T cell receptor beta chain comes out of a study of vaccination and CD4 T cells after COVID-19. Study information: Samples were taken after vaccination, a median of around 76 days after dose two, with a range of 14 to 241. Cells received overlapping spike peptides from SARS-CoV-2, HCoV-NL63, HCoV-OC43 and HCoV-229E as stimulation. For control cultures, the treatment was a CEFX pool, an HIV-1 Nef pool, or no peptide.

This clonotype was detected only a few times. Antigen unknown. Noted treatment: 10-day PBMC culture with coronavirus spike peptide pools or control peptides (ViraFEST assay). Dates of PCR positivity, March to December 2020, preceded the US Alpha, Beta and Delta variants. An Oncomine TCR Beta short-read assay was used to sequence the DNA from cultured CD4+ T cells. TCRdb re-analysed the PCR reads in MiXCR, keeping a single row per CDR3 protein. The data contain roughly 9,500 distinct CDR3 sequences, roughly 57% of them singletons. This sequence was found in a human donor who had recovered from COVID-19. Specimen: CD4+ T cells from blood, cultured in vitro.

The CDR3 here is CASSLYTGGYNEQFF. DNA for the CDR3: TGTGCCAGCAGCTTATATACAGGGGGTTACAATGAGCAGTTCTTC. This chain connects TRBV7-9 to TRBJ2-1; TRBD1 matches at 8 bases. This CDR3 is built from 15 residues. From germline, CDR1 is SEHNR and CDR2 FQNEAQ (reference sequence). Trimming removed 2 bases from V and 4 bases from J; junction bases left unmatched: 4.